This T cell receptor (beta chain) was found in a study of shared clonotypes between healthy human individuals. Study-wide findings and caveats: Across a handful of donors, naive CD4 shared about 5%, naive CD8 over 3%, memory CD4 2% to 2.5%, memory CD8 0.4%. Some clonotypes were shared by all four sorted-subset donors, while others were not shared. The non-shared ones had lower generation probabilities than the shared ones. Generally, naive subsets (rather than memory subsets) showed larger estimated richness.

Germline-derived CDR1 and CDR2 are SGHRS and YFSETQ. V was cut by 1 base and J by 0 bases, with 2 bases left in between. This CDR3 is 12 amino acids long. Over several immunoSEQ plates, each subset's genomic DNA was distributed in even portions. Libraries were prepared by immunoSEQ multiplex PCR; TCRdb keeps only in-frame clonotypes and omits some of them. The data hold 2.3 million or so clones, with 90% to 95% observed a single time. This clone was detected a few times. Its target is unknown. Other nucleotide sequences in the sample specify the same CDR3. The rearrangement uses TRBV5-1 and TRBJ2-7; D remains unclear. The source material was naive CD4+ T cells from PBMCs. The subset is: CD45RA+ positively selected. The TCR sequence derives from a man aged 18 to 29 in good health. Some clones in this sample may be carry-over from other donors' samples. The CDR3 loop is CASSLTSYEQYF. CDR3 sequence (DNA): TGCGCCAGCAGCTTGACCTCCTACGAGCAGTACTTC.